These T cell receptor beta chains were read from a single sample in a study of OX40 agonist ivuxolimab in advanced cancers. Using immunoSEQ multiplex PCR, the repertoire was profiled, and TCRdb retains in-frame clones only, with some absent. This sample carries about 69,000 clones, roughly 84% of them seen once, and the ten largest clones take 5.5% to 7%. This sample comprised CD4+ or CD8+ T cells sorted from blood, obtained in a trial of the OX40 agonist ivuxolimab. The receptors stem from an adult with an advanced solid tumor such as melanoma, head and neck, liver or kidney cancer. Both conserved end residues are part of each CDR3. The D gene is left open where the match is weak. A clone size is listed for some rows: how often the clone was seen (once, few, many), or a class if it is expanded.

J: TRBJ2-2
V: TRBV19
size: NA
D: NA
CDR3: CASTPWDAKPGELFF
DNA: TGTGCCAGTACCCCTTGGGACGCTAAACCCGGGGAGCTGTTTTTT

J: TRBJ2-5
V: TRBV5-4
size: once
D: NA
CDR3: CASHGGGTVETQYF
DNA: TGTGCCAGCCACGGGGGAGGAACGGTGGAGACCCAGTACTTC

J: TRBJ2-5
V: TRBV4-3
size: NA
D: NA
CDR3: CASSQDYVGLQETQYF
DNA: TGCGCCAGCAGCCAAGATTATGTGGGACTCCAAGAGACCCAGTACTTC

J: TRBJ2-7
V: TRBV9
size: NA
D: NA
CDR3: CASSSTAGEPYEQYF
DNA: TGTGCCAGCAGCTCAACCGCAGGGGAACCCTACGAGCAGTACTTC

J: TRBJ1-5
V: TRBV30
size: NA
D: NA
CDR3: CAWRANINQPQHF
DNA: TGTGCCTGGAGAGCAAATATCAATCAGCCCCAGCATTTT

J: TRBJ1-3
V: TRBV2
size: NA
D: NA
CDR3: CASTQSGAISGNTIYF
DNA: TGTGCCAGCACCCAATCAGGGGCCATCTCTGGAAACACCATATATTTT

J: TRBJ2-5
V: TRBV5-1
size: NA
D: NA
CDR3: CASSLDVETQYF
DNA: TGCGCCAGCAGCTTGGATGTTGAGACCCAGTACTTC

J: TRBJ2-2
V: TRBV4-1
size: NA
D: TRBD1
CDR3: CASSPRPGTGIGGTGELFF
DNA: TGCGCCAGCAGCCCTCGTCCCGGGACAGGGATTGGCGGCACCGGGGAGCTGTTTTTT

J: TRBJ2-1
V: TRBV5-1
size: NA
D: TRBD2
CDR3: CASSLDPAGTYNEQFF
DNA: TGCGCCAGCAGCTTGGATCCAGCGGGGACCTACAATGAGCAGTTCTTC

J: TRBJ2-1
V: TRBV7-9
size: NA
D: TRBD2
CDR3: CASSLALAGVYNEQFF
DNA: TGTGCCAGCAGCTTAGCGCTAGCGGGGGTCTACAATGAGCAGTTCTTC

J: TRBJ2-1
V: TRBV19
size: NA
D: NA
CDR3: CASSIWPGTYNEQFF
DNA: TGTGCCAGTAGTATCTGGCCGGGGACCTACAATGAGCAGTTCTTC

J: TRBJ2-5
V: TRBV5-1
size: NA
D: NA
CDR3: CASTLMEGETQYF
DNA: TGCGCCAGCACTCTGATGGAGGGCGAGACCCAGTACTTC

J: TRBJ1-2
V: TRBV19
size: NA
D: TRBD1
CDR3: CASGDRGYGYTF
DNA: TGTGCCAGTGGAGACAGGGGCTATGGCTACACCTTC

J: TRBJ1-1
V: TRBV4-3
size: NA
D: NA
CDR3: CASSLEWGQLREAFF
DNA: TGCGCCAGCAGCCTCGAGTGGGGCCAGCTTCGGGAAGCTTTCTTT